Listed here is a single T cell receptor beta chain. One end of the junction fails to match germline, which may point to a read error. The source of the sample is a study of shared clonotypes between healthy human individuals. CD45RO negativity and positive selection for CCR7 defined naive CD8 cells, a population that excluded terminally differentiated effector memory CD45RA+ cells. Everyone who donated was a Caucasian adult who lived in Nashville, Tennessee. Authors' processing steps: ImmunoSEQ yielded junction-only sequences lacking quality scores, so filtering differed. Libraries were prepared by immunoSEQ multiplex PCR; TCRdb keeps only in-frame clonotypes and omits some of them. V and J calls and clone size follow that table, whereas D and trimming were derived from the DNA. The repertoire holds under 2,000,000 clones, with approximately 94% as singletons. Germline-derived CDR1 and CDR2 are MGHDK and SYGVNS. CDR3 length: 15 residues.

Material: naive CD8+ T cells sorted from blood. The source of this sequence is a man aged 18 to 29 in good health. V and J are TRBV25-1 and TRBJ2-1; the D is unclear. CDR3 sequence: CASRESLSSYNEQFF. CDR3 nucleotide sequence: TGTGCCAGCAGGGAATCCTTAAGCTCCTACAATGAGCAGTTCTTC.